This TCR beta chain appears in the sequencing data of a study of blood T cell repertoires in COVID-19. Study at large: Collection of acute and convalescent COVID-19 samples took place in the United States, Italy and Spain. Nucleic acid was either cDNA or gDNA, and it came from T cells, B-cell-depleted T cells, or PBMCs.

Trimming took 7 bases from V and 2 from J; bases not matched to a gene: 8. CDR1 and CDR2 from the germline V gene are SNHLY and FYNNEI. The CDR3 has 15 residues. This clone was picked up a small number of times. In the original workflow: It was from reference gene primer amplification that nucleated cell counts were estimated. Sequencing was performed with immunoSEQ multiplex PCR; in TCRdb, only in-frame clones are kept and a portion is missing. V and J calls and clone size are as listed in that table; D and trimming were resolved from the DNA. The data show approximately 220,000 clones, with around 81% seen just once and 2% to 2.5% held by the top ten.

Sequencing was performed on peripheral blood. The origin of this receptor is a woman between 55 and 75 years old with acute or convalescent COVID-19. This chain connects TRBV2 to TRBJ2-7; TRBD1 agrees at 10 bases. The CDR3 region has the DNA TGTGCCAGCAAATTGGGACAGGGGACAACCTACGAGCAGTACTTC. This translates into CASKLGQGTTYEQYF. The full variable domain, rest sourced from reference TRBV2 and TRBJ2-7, is EPEVTQTPSHQVTQMGQEVILRCVPISNHLYFYWYRQILGQKVEFLVSFYNNEISEKSEIFDDQFSVERPDGSNFTLKIRSTKLEDSAMYFCASKLGQGTTYEQYFGPGTRLTVT.